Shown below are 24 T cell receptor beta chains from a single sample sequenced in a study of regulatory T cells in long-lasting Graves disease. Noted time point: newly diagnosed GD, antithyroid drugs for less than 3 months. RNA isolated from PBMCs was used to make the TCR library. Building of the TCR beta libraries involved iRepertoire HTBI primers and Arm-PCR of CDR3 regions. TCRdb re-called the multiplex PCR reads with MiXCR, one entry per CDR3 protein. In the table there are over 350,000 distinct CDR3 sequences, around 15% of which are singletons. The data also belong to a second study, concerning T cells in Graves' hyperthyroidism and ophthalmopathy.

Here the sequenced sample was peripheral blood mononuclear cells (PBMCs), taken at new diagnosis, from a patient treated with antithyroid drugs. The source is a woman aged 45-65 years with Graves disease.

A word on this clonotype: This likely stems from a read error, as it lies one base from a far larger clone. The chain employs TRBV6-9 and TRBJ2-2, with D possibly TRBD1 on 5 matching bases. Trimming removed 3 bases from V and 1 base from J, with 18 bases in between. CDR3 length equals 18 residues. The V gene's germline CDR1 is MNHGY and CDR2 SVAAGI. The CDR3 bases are TGTGCCAGCAGTTACTTCCCGAAGGGGAAGGGGAACACCGGGGAGCTGTTTTTT. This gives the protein CASSYFPKGKGNTGELFF.

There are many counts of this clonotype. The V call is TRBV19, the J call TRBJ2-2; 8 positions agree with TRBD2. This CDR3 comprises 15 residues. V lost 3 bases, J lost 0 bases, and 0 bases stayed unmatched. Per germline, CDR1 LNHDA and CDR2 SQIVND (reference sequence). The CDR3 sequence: CASSIGGANTGELFF. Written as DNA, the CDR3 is TGTGCCAGTAGTATCGGGGGGGCGAACACCGGGGAGCTGTTTTTT. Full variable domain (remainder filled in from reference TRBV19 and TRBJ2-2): DGGITQSPKYLFRKEGQNVTLSCEQNLNHDAMYWYRQDPGQGLRLIYYSQIVNDFQKGDIAEGYSVSREKKESFPLTVTSAQKNPTAFYLCASSIGGANTGELFFGEGSRLTVL.

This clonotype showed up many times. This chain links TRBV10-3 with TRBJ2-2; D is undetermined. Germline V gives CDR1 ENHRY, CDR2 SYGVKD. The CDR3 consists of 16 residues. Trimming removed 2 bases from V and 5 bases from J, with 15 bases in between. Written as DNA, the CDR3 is TGTGCCATCAGTGAGGGACCGGCGTTGGGGACCGGGGAGCTGTTTTTT. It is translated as CAISEGPALGTGELFF.

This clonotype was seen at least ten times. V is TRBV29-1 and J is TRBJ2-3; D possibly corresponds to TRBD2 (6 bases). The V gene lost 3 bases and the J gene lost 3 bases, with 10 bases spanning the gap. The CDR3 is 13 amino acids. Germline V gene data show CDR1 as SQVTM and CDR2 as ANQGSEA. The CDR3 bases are TGCAGCGTTGATAAGGGAGGTACAGATACGCAGTATTTT. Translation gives CSVDKGGTDTQYF.

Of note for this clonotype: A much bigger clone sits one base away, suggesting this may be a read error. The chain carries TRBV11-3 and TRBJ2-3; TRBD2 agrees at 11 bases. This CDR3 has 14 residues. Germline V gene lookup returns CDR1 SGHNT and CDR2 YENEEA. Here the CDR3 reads CASSSGRYTDTEYF. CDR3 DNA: TGTGCCAGCTCTAGCGGGAGGTACACAGATACGGAGTATTTT.

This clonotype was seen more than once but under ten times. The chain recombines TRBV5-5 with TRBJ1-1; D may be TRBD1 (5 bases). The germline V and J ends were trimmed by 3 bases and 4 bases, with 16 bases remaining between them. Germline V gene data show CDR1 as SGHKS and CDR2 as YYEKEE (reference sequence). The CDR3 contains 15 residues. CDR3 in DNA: TGTGCCAGCAGCTATCCTTTGGGGGAGGGCACTGAAGCTTTCTTT. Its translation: CASSYPLGEGTEAFF.

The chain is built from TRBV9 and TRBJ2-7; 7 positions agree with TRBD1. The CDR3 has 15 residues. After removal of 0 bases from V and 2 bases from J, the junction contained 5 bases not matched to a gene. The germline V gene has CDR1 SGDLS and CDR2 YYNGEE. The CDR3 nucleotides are TGTGCCAGCAGCGTAGGAACGGGACAGCCCTACGAGCAGTACTTC. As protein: CASSVGTGQPYEQYF. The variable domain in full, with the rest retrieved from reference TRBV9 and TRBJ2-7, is DSGVTQTPKHLITATGQRVTLRCSPRSGDLSVYWYQQSLDQGLQFLIQYYNGEERAKGNILERFSAQQFPDLHSELNLSSLELGDSALYFCASSVGTGQPYEQYFGPGTRLTVT.

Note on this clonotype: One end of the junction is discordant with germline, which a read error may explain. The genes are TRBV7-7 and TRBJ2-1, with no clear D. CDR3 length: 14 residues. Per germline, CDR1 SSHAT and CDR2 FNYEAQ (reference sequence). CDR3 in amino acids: CASSLYRGHNEQFF. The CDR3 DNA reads TGTGCTAGCAGCCTCTACCGCGGTCACAATGAGCAGTTCTTC. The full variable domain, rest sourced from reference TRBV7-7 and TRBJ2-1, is GAGVSQSPRYKVTKRGQDVTLRCDPISSHATLYWYQQALGQGPEFLTYFNYEAQPDKSGLPSDRFSAERPEGSISTLTIQRTEQRDSAMYRCASSLYRGHNEQFFGPGTRLTVL.

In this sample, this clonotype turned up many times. The CDR3 loop reads CAIRLQGEHGYTF. The CDR3 nucleotides read TGTGCCATCAGATTACAGGGGGAACATGGCTACACCTTC. The chain combines TRBV10-3 with TRBJ1-2; 8 nucleotides align to TRBD1. CDR3 length equals 13 residues. Germline loops: CDR1 ENHRY, CDR2 SYGVKD. After removal of 6 bases from V and 6 bases from J, the junction contained 6 bases not matched to a gene.

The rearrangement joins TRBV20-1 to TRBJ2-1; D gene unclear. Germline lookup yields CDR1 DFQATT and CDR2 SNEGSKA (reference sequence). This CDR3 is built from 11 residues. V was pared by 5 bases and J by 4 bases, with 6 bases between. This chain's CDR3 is CSAERYNEQFF. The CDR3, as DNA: TGCAGTGCTGAGCGTTACAATGAGCAGTTCTTC.

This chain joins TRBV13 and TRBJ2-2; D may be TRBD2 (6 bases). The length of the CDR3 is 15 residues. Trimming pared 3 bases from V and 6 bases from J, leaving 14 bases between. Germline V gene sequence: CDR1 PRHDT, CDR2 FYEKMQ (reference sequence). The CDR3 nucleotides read TGTGCCAGCAGCTTCGGGACTGGTAGCCCCGGGGAGCTGTTTTTT. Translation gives CASSFGTGSPGELFF.

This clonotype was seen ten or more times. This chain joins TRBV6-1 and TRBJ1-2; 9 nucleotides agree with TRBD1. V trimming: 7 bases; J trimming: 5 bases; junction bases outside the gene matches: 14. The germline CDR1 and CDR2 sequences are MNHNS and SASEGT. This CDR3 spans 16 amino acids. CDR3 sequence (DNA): TGTGCCAGCATCAAAAGGCGACAGGGGGGTGGGTATGGCTACACCTTC. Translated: CASIKRRQGGGYGYTF.

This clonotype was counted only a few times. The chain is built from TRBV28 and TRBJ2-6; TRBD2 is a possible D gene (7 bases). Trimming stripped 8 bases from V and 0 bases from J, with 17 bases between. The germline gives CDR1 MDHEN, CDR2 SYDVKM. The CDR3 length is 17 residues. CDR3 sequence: CASAQGGGNSGANVLTF. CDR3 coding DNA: TGTGCCAGCGCCCAAGGGGGGGGGAACTCTGGGGCCAACGTCCTGACTTTC.

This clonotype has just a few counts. The CDR3 bases are TGTGCCAGCTCACCACCGGACAGAGGCCCGAACACCGGGGAGCTGTTTTTT. It specifies CASSPPDRGPNTGELFF. V usage is TRBV18 and J usage is TRBJ2-2, with D perhaps matching TRBD1 (6 bases). Germline-derived CDR1 and CDR2 are KGHSH and LQKENI. There are 17 residues in the CDR3. V dropped 0 bases and J dropped 0 bases, with 11 bases sitting between them.

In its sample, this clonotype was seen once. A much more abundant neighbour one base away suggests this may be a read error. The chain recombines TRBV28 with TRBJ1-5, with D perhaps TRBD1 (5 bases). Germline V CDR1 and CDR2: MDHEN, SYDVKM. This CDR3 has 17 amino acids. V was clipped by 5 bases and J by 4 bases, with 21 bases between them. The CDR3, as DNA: TGTGCCAGCAGTCGGGGGATAGGAGCTAGGGGAAATCAGCCCCAGCATTTT. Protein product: CASSRGIGARGNQPQHF.

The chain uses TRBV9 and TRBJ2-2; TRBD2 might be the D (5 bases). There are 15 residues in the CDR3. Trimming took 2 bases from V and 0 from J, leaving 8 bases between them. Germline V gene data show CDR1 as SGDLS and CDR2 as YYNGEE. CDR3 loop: CASSVTGTNTGELFF. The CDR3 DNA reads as TGTGCCAGCAGCGTGACGGGGACGAACACCGGGGAGCTGTTTTTT.

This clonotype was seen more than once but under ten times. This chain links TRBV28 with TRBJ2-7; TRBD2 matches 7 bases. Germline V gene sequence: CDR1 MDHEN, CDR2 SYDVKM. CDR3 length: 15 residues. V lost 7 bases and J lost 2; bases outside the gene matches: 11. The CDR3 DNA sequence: TGTGCCAGCAACCCTGGGGGGGGGGGTCCCTACGAGCAGTACTTC. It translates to CASNPGGGGPYEQYF.

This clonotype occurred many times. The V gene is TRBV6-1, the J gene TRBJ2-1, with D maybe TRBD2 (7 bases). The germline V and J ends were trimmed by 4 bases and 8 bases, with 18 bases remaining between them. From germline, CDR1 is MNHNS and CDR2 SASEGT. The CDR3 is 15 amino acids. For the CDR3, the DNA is TGTGCCAGCAGTGCCGAAGGGGGAGGGTCTCATGAGCAGTTCTTC. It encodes CASSAEGGGSHEQFF.

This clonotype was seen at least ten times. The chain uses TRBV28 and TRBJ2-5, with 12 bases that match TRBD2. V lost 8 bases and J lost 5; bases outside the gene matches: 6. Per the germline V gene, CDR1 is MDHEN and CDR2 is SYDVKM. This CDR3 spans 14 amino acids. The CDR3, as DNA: TGTGCCAGCTTGACTAGCGGGAGTTTCGAGACCCAGTACTTC. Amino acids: CASLTSGSFETQYF.

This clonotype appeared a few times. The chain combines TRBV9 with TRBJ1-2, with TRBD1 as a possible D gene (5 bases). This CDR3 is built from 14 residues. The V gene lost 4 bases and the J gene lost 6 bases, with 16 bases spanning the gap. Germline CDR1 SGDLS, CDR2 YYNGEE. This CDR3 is CASSPPIGGNGYTF. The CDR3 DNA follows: TGTGCCAGCAGCCCCCCGATCGGGGGAAATGGCTACACCTTC.

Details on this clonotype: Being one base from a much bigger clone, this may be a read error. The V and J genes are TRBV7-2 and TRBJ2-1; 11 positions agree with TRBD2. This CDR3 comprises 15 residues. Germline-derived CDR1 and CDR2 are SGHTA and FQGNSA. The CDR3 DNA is TGTGCCAGCAGCTATAGCGGGAGGGCTGGGGGTGAGCAGTTGTTC. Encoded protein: CASSYSGRAGGEQLF.

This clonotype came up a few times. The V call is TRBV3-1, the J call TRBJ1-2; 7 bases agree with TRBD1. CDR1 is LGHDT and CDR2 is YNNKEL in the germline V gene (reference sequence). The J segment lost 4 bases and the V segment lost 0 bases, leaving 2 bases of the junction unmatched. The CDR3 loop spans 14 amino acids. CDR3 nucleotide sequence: TGTGCCAGCAGCCAAGACTGGGACAGCTATGGCTACACCTTC. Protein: CASSQDWDSYGYTF.

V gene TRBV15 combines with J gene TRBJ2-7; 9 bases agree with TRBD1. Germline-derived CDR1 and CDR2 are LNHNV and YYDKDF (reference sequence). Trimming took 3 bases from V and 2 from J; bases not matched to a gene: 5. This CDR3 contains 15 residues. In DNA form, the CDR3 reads TGTGCCACCAGCAGGGGCGACAGGGGGACCTACGAGCAGTACTTC. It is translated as CATSRGDRGTYEQYF.

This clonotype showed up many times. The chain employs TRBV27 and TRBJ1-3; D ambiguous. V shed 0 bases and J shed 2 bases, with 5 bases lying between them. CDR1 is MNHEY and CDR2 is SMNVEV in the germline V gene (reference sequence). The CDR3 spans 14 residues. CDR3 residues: CASSLSGAGNTIYF. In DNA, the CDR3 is TGTGCCAGCAGTTTATCGGGAGCTGGAAACACCATATATTTT.